One sample yielded the 14 T cell receptor beta chains listed below, sequenced in a study of CD4 and CD8 cells across lung adenocarcinoma regions. TCRdb re-called the PCR reads through MiXCR, storing one row per CDR3 protein. The top ten hold 15% to 20% of the sample, which has several thousand distinct CDR3 sequences, 50% seen once. Sequences were obtained from CD4+ T cells from the margin of a lung tumor. The receptors were gathered from a male donor with lung adenocarcinoma. The CD4 and CD8 labels of this study may be unreliable.

This clonotype rates as medium-sized. The V and J genes are TRBV27 and TRBJ2-3; 7 bases are a match to TRBD1. CDR1 is MNHEY, CDR2 SMNVEV, per germline (reference sequence). The CDR3 sequence is 16 residues long. V lost 2 bases and J lost 2; bases outside the gene matches: 7. CDR3 bases: TGTGCCAGCAGTTTAGTCGGGACAGCCCTCACAGATACGCAGTATTTT. It yields the protein CASSLVGTALTDTQYF.

The table lists this clonotype with many counts. This rearrangement joins TRBV6-4 to TRBJ2-3; maybe TRBD1 (6 bases). The CDR3 runs 16 residues. V was shortened by 4 bases and J by 0 bases, with 14 bases between the two germline ends. CDR1 and CDR2 (germline): MRHNA, SNTAGT. The CDR3 DNA follows: TGTGCCAGCAGTGCCGCCCAGGGGTCTAGCACAGATACGCAGTATTTT. Its translation is CASSAAQGSSTDTQYF.

A few counts support this clonotype. A much larger clone lies a single base off, so this may be a read error. The rearrangement joins TRBV14 to TRBJ2-5; D perhaps matches TRBD2 (5 bases). Germline CDR1 reads SGHDN; CDR2 reads FVKESK. The CDR3 has 12 amino acids. The DNA for the CDR3 is TGTACCAGCGGTGGCCATGGGGAGACCCAGTACTTC. Amino acid sequence: CTSGGHGETQYF.

In its sample, this clonotype ranks as large. The V gene is TRBV7-2, the J gene TRBJ2-1; 10 nucleotides line up with TRBD2. TRBJ2-5 explains the end of the DNA better; the J call may be wrong. CDR1 and CDR2 (germline): SGHTA, FQGNSA. The CDR3 spans 15 residues. Written as DNA, the CDR3 is TGTGCCAGCAGCTTATATGCTAGCGGGAGTCTCGCCCAGTACTTC. Translating it yields CASSLYASGSLAQYF.

The chain links TRBV10-1 to TRBJ1-2, with TRBD1 as a possible D gene (5 bases). Germline V gives CDR1 WNHNN, CDR2 SYGVQD (reference sequence). V shed 3 bases and J shed 8 bases, with 13 bases lying between them. The CDR3 is 13 amino acids. In DNA form, the CDR3 reads TGCGCCAGCAGTGACCACAAGGGGTACGGCTACACCTTC. Translation: CASSDHKGYGYTF.

The chain has TRBV5-3 and TRBJ1-1, with a possible D match to TRBD1 (5 bases). TRBV5-3 is known as an ORF, though its function is uncertain. The CDR3 is 15 residues long. In DNA, the CDR3 is TGTGCTCCCTTTCGTACGGGGCCGTGTGACACTGAAGCTTTCTTT. Its translation is CAPFRTGPCDTEAFF.

V gene TRBV6-1 combines with J gene TRBJ2-1, with TRBD2 matching over 9 bases. Germline V gene lookup returns CDR1 MNHNS and CDR2 SASEGT. Losses at the gene ends were 0 bases for V and 3 bases for J; bases not matched to a gene: 3. The CDR3 sequence is 16 residues long. CDR3 nucleotide sequence: TGTGCCAGCAGTGAAGCCGGGACTAGCCTCTACAATGAGCAGTTCTTC. Translation gives CASSEAGTSLYNEQFF.

A note on this clonotype: One end of the junction is discordant with germline, which a read error may explain. The chain joins TRBV6-1 to TRBJ2-6; a possible D gene is TRBD1 (5 bases). CDR3 length: 17 residues. Germline CDR1 and CDR2: MNHNS and SASEGT. The CDR3 coding sequence is TGTGCCAGCAGTGCTCACATGTTAGACTCTGGGGCCAACGTCCTGAACTTC. It specifies CASSAHMLDSGANVLNF.

This sequence joins TRBV27 and TRBJ2-5; perhaps D is TRBD1 or TRBD2 (5 bases each). V was clipped by 5 bases and J by 8 bases, with 27 bases between them. The CDR3 is 17 residues long. Germline lookup yields CDR1 MNHEY and CDR2 SMNVEV (reference sequence). This chain's CDR3 is CASSAGRGASETDTQYF. As DNA, the CDR3 is TGTGCCAGCAGTGCGGGCCGAGGGGCTTCTGAGACAGATACCCAGTACTTC.

As concerns this clonotype: The junction differs from germline at one of its ends, possibly a read error. The chain recombines TRBV6-1 with TRBJ2-3; 14 positions match TRBD2. Germline V lookup: CDR1 MNHNS, CDR2 SASEGT. This CDR3 has 16 amino acids. CDR3 amino acids: CASSEAGLAGAEEQFF. In DNA form, the CDR3 reads TGTGCCAGCAGTGAAGCGGGACTAGCGGGAGCCGAGGAGCAGTTTTTT.

This clonotype was found once. The J gene is TRBJ2-1, the V gene TRBV6-1, with D possibly matching TRBD2 (6 bases). The J call may not be correct, given that the DNA end is closer to TRBJ2-5. The CDR3 totals 17 residues. Germline V gene sequence: CDR1 MNHNS, CDR2 SASEGT. The CDR3 sequence is CASSLDGGALSQETQYF. In DNA form, the CDR3 reads TGTGCCAGCAGTCTGGATGGAGGGGCCCTCTCCCAAGAGACCCAGTACTTC.

The chain joins TRBV6-1 to TRBJ1-1, with TRBD1 matching over 9 bases. This CDR3 region has 14 residues. Germline V gene sequence: CDR1 MNHNS, CDR2 SASEGT. Trimming cost V 11 bases and J 8 bases; bases outside gene matches: 15. CDR3 sequence (DNA): TGTGCCTGCACGGCCCTGGACAGGGGTGGGGAAGCTTTCTTT. Translation gives CACTALDRGGEAFF.

This clonotype is labeled medium-sized. This rearrangement joins TRBV27 to TRBJ2-2; TRBD2 might be the D (5 bases). The CDR3 is made up of 17 amino acids. CDR1 and CDR2 (germline): MNHEY, SMNVEV (reference sequence). Trimming cost V 6 bases and J 7 bases, with 24 bases left between them. In DNA, the CDR3 is TGTGCCAGCAGCCCCAATAGCGAACTCTACACTGGCGGGGAGCTGTTTTTT. Translated, it gives CASSPNSELYTGGELFF.

This clonotype qualifies as medium-sized (0.01 to 0.1%). V usage is TRBV4-1 and J usage is TRBJ2-1, with D possibly being TRBD2 (5 bases). V lost 0 bases to trimming and J lost 15 bases, with 12 bases between them. The germline gives CDR1 MGHRA, CDR2 YSYEKL. The CDR3 runs to 12 residues. The CDR3 spells CASSQDMGGWFF. DNA of the CDR3: TGCGCCAGCAGCCAAGATATGGGCGGGTGGTTCTTC.